This T cell receptor (beta chain) was identified during a study of T cell repertoires in cytomegalovirus infection (dated by TCRdb to between 2018 and 2021). With respect to the entire study: Because public TCR beta signatures pointed to carriage of CMV infection together with the matching HLA type, the HLA type of each donor mattered for the analysis. General study outcomes and caveats: The ex vivo response was dominated by HLA-C-restricted CMV-specific TCR beta clonotypes, and the single most frequent clonotype in two of eight donors was supplied by these HLA-C-restricted clonotypes. Carriers of CMV infection plus the relevant HLA type were discriminated by the cumulative frequency of public TCR beta family members in the study cohort and in an independent roughly 370-donor cohort.

Regarding this clonotype: The antigen it recognizes is unknown. No much larger clone exists at a distance of one base, and base qualities are not known.

Instrument used: Illumina HiSeq 1500. TCRdb itself trimmed the public reads at Q25 with fastp, ran MiXCR and retained productive beta chains. Rows are combined by CDR3 protein, so each entry shows the most common genes and DNA. This sample is represented by 55,000 to 85,000 distinct CDR3 sequences; just under 4% of them were singletons. The ten largest clones add up to around a fifth of the sample. The trim is 4 bases for V and 1 base for J, with a gap of 14 bases between the germline ends. The cysteine opens and the phenylalanine closes a CDR3 of 16 amino acids. Left in the record is the CDR3 DNA by itself, 48 bases read in frame from the first base. Via the germline V gene (reference sequence), CDR1 is SGHNT and CDR2 YYREEE.

The sequence was obtained from a human donor in good health (CMV status not recorded). Some clones in this sample may be carry-over from other donors' samples. The sample consisted of PBMCs. The chain uses TRBV5-4 and TRBJ2-2, with the D call perhaps TRBD1 or TRBD2, as 5 bases match in each case. This receptor carries the CDR3 CASSNYGARNTGELFF. In nucleotides, the sequence is TGTGCCAGCAGCAACTACGGGGCCAGGAACACCGGGGAGCTGTTTTTT.